The 10 T cell receptor beta chains given below trace back to one sample, sequenced in a study of long-term antiretroviral therapy in people with HIV. It was version v3.0 of the immunoSEQ assay that was run at survey level. Repertoires were generated with immunoSEQ multiplex PCR, while TCRdb's copy carries only in-frame clones and drops some. This table has about 13,000 clones, 80% appearing once. Sequencing was performed on unsorted PBMCs, taken 3.2 years before starting antiretroviral therapy. The source of these receptors is a man in his forties or fifties with HIV.

The V and J genes are TRBV7-9 and TRBJ2-1, with TRBD1 matching over 7 bases. The V and J ends lost 4 bases and 8 bases, in that order; junction bases with no gene match: 5. Germline CDR1 is SEHNR and CDR2 is FQNEAQ (reference sequence). CDR3 length: 13 residues. CDR3 region: CASSYGTVDEQFF. The CDR3 nucleotides are TGTGCCAGCAGCTATGGGACAGTGGATGAGCAGTTCTTC.

This chain links TRBV29-1 with TRBJ1-2, with a possible D match to TRBD1 (6 bases). Germline V gene sequence: CDR1 SQVTM, CDR2 ANQGSEA. CDR3 length: 13 amino acids. Trimming pared 2 bases from V and 6 bases from J, leaving 13 bases between. The CDR3 DNA is TGCAGCGTTGAAAACAGGGCTGTCGATGGCTACACCTTC. Encoded protein: CSVENRAVDGYTF.

This clone was seen more than once but under ten times. V gene TRBV2 combines with J gene TRBJ2-3; 8 bases align to TRBD2. Germline V CDR1 and CDR2: SNHLY, FYNNEI. CDR3 length: 13 amino acids. V lost 5 bases to trimming and J lost 5 bases; unmatched junction nucleotides: 3. The CDR3 sequence is CASSSTSGDTQYF. DNA of the CDR3: TGTGCCAGCAGTAGCACTAGCGGAGATACGCAGTATTTT. Full variable domain (outside the CDR3, taken from reference TRBV2 and TRBJ2-3): EPEVTQTPSHQVTQMGQEVILRCVPISNHLYFYWYRQILGQKVEFLVSFYNNEISEKSEIFDDQFSVERPDGSNFTLKIRSTKLEDSAMYFCASSSTSGDTQYFGPGTRLTVL.

The genes are TRBV9 and TRBJ2-3; D gene unclear. V dropped 1 base and J dropped 5 bases, with 11 bases sitting between them. The germline V gene encodes CDR1 SGDLS and CDR2 YYNGEE. The CDR3 sequence is 14 residues long. The CDR3 DNA reads TGTGCCAGCAGCGTAAGTTTTAGAGTAGATACGCAGTATTTT. It encodes CASSVSFRVDTQYF.

This clone is a singleton in its sample. The V and J genes are TRBV9 and TRBJ1-3; TRBD1 matches 9 bases. Trimming at V came to 1 base and at J to 3 bases, leaving 5 bases not matched to a gene. Germline CDR1 SGDLS, CDR2 YYNGEE. This CDR3 comprises 16 residues. The CDR3: CASSVRDRDLGNTIYF. The CDR3 DNA sequence: TGTGCCAGCAGCGTAAGGGACAGGGATCTTGGAAACACCATATATTTT.

This clone has just a few counts. The chain employs TRBV30 and TRBJ1-1; no firm D call. Germline CDR1 and CDR2: GTSNPN and SVGIG (reference sequence). The CDR3 covers 12 residues. V shed 0 bases and J shed 1 base, with 3 bases lying between them. The CDR3 nucleotides are TGTGCCTGGAGTGTGGGGAACACTGAAGCTTTCTTT. Its translation is CAWSVGNTEAFF.

This rearrangement joins TRBV5-1 to TRBJ1-1; the match to TRBD1 covers 7 bases. The CDR3 is made up of 14 amino acids. V lost 4 bases and J lost 10; bases outside the gene matches: 13. Germline V gene sequence: CDR1 SGHRS, CDR2 YFSETQ. CDR3 DNA: TGCGCCAGCAGCCCGGGACAGCCCTCGCAGGGAGCTTTCTTT. It yields the protein CASSPGQPSQGAFF. Full variable domain (outside the CDR3, taken from reference TRBV5-1 and TRBJ1-1): KAGVTQTPRYLIKTRGQQVTLSCSPISGHRSVSWYQQTPGQGLQFLFEYFSETQRNKGNFPGRFSGRQFSNSRSEMNVSTLELGDSALYLCASSPGQPSQGAFFGQGTRLTVV.

The table lists this clone with a count of one. The chain employs TRBV19 and TRBJ1-1, with unresolved D. The CDR3 runs 15 residues. Trimming removed 1 base at V and 0 bases at J, with 9 bases between. CDR1 is LNHDA, CDR2 SQIVND, per germline (reference sequence). This CDR3 is CASSIVGSMNTEAFF. The CDR3 DNA follows: TGTGCCAGTAGTATAGTGGGCAGCATGAACACTGAAGCTTTCTTT.

V and J are TRBV5-1 and TRBJ2-3; 8 bases line up with TRBD1. CDR3 length: 17 amino acids. The germline CDR1 and CDR2 sequences are SGHRS and YFSETQ. The ends lost 2 bases at V and 0 bases at J; junction bases unmatched: 8. CDR3 residues: CASSFVRTGSSTDTQYF. The CDR3, as DNA: TGCGCCAGCAGCTTTGTGCGGACAGGGTCTAGCACAGATACGCAGTATTTT.

V usage is TRBV5-6 and J usage is TRBJ1-2; no clear D. The germline V gene has CDR1 SGHDT and CDR2 YYEEEE. Trimming removed 2 bases at V and 0 bases at J, with 20 bases between. This CDR3 has 18 residues. The CDR3 region is CASSLVSGVLPTNYGYTF. In DNA form, the CDR3 reads TGTGCCAGCAGCTTAGTCTCAGGAGTCCTACCGACTAACTATGGCTACACCTTC.